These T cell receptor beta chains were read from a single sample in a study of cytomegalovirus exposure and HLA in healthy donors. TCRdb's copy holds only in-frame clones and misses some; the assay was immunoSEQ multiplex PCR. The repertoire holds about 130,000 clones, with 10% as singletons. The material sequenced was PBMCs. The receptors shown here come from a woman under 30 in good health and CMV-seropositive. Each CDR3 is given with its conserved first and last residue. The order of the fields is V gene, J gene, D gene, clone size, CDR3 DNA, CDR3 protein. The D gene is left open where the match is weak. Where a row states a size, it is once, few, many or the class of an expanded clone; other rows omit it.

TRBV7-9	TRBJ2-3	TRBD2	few	TGTGCCAGCAGCCTTAGCGGGAGCCCGATCACAGATACGCAGTATTTT	CASSLSGSPITDTQYF
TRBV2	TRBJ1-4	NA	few	TGTGCCAGCAGTGAACAGGGGACGGCTAATGAAAAACTGTTTTTT	CASSEQGTANEKLFF
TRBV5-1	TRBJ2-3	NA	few	TGCGCCAGCAGCTTGGCCGGAGGGGGCACAGATACGCAGTATTTT	CASSLAGGGTDTQYF
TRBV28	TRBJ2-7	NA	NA	TGTGCCAGCAGTTTGCCAAGCAGGTCCTACGAGCAGTACTTC	CASSLPSRSYEQYF
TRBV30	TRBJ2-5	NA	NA	TGTGCCTGGAGTGTATTGGCCTCAGAGACCCAGTACTTC	CAWSVLASETQYF
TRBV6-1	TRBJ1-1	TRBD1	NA	TGTGCCAGCAGTCAGGGGGGTAACACTGAAGCTTTCTTT	CASSQGGNTEAFF
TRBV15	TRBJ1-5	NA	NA	TGTGCCACCAGCACTAGTCAGGGGCATCAGCCCCAGCATTTT	CATSTSQGHQPQHF
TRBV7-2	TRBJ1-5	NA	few	TGTGCCAGCAGCTTAGTAGGCAGGGGCTCGGCCCAGCATTTT	CASSLVGRGSAQHF
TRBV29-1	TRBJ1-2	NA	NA	TGCAGCTCTCTCCAAGGGAGTAACTATGGCTACACCTTC	CSSLQGSNYGYTF
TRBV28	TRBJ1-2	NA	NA	TGTGCCAGCAGTTTGAACAGGTTCTATGGCTACACCTTC	CASSLNRFYGYTF
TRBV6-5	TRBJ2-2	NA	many	TGTGCCAGCAGTTACCACAGGAACACCGGGGAGCTGTTTTTT	CASSYHRNTGELFF
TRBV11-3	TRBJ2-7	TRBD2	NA	TGTGCCAGCAGGCGAGCGGGGAACTACGAGCAGTACTTC	CASRRAGNYEQYF
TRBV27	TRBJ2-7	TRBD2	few	TGTGCCAGCAGTAGACTAGCGGGGGGTTACGAGCAGTACTTC	CASSRLAGGYEQYF
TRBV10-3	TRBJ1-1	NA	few	TGTGCCATCAGTGGAGGTGGTTATGAAGCTTTCTTT	CAISGGGYEAFF
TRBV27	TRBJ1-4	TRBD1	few	TGTGCCAGCAGTATTTCCCGGGACAGGGGGGAAAAACTGTTTTTT	CASSISRDRGEKLFF
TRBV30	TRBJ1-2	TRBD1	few	TGTGCCTGGAGTGTAGGGACAGGGGACGGCTACACCTTC	CAWSVGTGDGYTF
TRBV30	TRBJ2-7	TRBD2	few	TGTGCCTGGAGTGTACGACTAGCGAGCTACGAGCAGTACTTC	CAWSVRLASYEQYF
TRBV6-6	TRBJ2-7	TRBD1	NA	TGTGCCAGCAGTTACCGCGGACAGGCCGGGGAGCAGTACTTC	CASSYRGQAGEQYF
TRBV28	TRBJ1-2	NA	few	TGTGCCAGCAGCCCCCTGAAATCGGGTTATGGCTACACCTTC	CASSPLKSGYGYTF
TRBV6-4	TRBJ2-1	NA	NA	TGTGCCAGTGCCCGAGACAGTGCCTACAATGAGCAGTTCTTC	CASARDSAYNEQFF
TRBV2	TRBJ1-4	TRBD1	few	TGTGCCAGCCAGACGACAGGGGCGCCGGGTGGTAAACTGTTTTTT	CASQTTGAPGGKLFF
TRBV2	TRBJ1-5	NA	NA	TGTGCCAGCGCCCGGGAGGTAAGGATGTGGCAGCCCCAGCATTTT	CASAREVRMWQPQHF
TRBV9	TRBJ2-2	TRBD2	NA	TGTGCCAGCAGGGGGGGAGGGGCGGTCACCGGGGAGCTGTTTTTT	CASRGGGAVTGELFF
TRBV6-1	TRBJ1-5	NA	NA	TGTGCCAGCAGTGAGTTAGGACAGATGTCCAATCAGCCCCAGCATTTT	CASSELGQMSNQPQHF
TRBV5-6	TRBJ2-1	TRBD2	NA	TGTGCCAGCAGTTTGAGACTAGCTCCCCAGTTCTTC	CASSLRLAPQFF
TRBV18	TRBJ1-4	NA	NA	TGTGCCAGCTCACCACGACAGGAGGCGGGTGAAAAACTGTTTTTT	CASSPRQEAGEKLFF
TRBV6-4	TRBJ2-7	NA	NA	TGTGCCAGCAGCTATTTTTTGCATTGGGCGTACGAGCAGTACTTC	CASSYFLHWAYEQYF
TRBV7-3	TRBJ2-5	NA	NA	TGTGCCAGCAGCGGAGGACCGCAAGAGACCCAGTACTTC	CASSGGPQETQYF
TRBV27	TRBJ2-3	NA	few	TGTGCCAGCAGTTTCCCGGAGAGCACAGATACGCAGTATTTT	CASSFPESTDTQYF
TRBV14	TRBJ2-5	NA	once	TGTGCCAGCAGCCAGCGGGTTGGTACGGAGACCCAGTACTTC	CASSQRVGTETQYF
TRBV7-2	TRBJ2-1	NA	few	TGTGCCAGCAGCTTATACGCTGAGCGCTCAAATGAGCAGTTCTTC	CASSLYAERSNEQFF
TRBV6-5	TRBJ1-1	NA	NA	TGTGCCAGCAGTTACCCGGGGATGAACACTGAAGCTTTCTTT	CASSYPGMNTEAFF
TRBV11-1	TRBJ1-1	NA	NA	TGTGCCAGCAGCTTAGGGGGCATAGACACTGAAGCTTTCTTT	CASSLGGIDTEAFF
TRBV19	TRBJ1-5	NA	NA	TGTGCCAGTAGTATCCCGGCGGGTCAGCCCCAGCATTTT	CASSIPAGQPQHF
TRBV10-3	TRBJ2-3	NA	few	TGTGCCATCAGTGAGTCGATAACTACCGCAGATACGCAGTATTTT	CAISESITTADTQYF
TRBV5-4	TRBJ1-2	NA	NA	TGTGCCAGCAGCTTAATGACGGGGATCTATGGCTACACCTTC	CASSLMTGIYGYTF
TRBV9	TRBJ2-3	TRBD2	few	TGTGCCAGCAGCGTAGCACTAGCGGGAGTGGATACGCAGTATTTT	CASSVALAGVDTQYF
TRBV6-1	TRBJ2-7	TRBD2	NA	TGTGCCAGCAGTGAGCTAGGGACTAGCGACTACGAGCAGTACTTC	CASSELGTSDYEQYF
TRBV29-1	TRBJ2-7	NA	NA	TGCAGCGTTGAAATGGAGTACGAGCAGTACTTC	CSVEMEYEQYF
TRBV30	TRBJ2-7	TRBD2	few	TGTGCCTGGGGGACTAGCGGCTACGAGCAGTACTTC	CAWGTSGYEQYF
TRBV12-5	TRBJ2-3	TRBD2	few	TGTGCTAGTTCACTAGCGGGAGGGCCAGATACGCAGTATTTT	CASSLAGGPDTQYF
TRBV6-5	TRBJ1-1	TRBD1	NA	TGTGCCAGCAAAGGACAGGGGAACACTGAAGCTTTCTTT	CASKGQGNTEAFF
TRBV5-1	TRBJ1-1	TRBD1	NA	TGCGCCAGCAGCTCCGGACAGGAGAACACTGAAGCTTTCTTT	CASSSGQENTEAFF
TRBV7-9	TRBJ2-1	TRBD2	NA	TGTGCCAGCAGCCGGGGGGGCGCAGGGATTTACAATGAGCAGTTCTTC	CASSRGGAGIYNEQFF
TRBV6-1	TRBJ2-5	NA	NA	TGTGCCAGCAGTGCCCGGCCAGGGTCCGAGACCCAGTACTTC	CASSARPGSETQYF
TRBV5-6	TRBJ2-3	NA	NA	TGTGCCAGCGCCCAGGTCCAGACAGATACGCAGTATTTT	CASAQVQTDTQYF
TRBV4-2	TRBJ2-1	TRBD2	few	TGTGCCAGCAGCCAATTAGCGGGGCTTGGCTACAATGAGCAGTTCTTC	CASSQLAGLGYNEQFF
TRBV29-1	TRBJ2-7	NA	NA	TGCAGCGCAAGGAATAGCGGATCCTACGAGCAGTACTTC	CSARNSGSYEQYF
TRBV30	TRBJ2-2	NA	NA	TGTGCCTGGTCCAAGGGGGTCTACACCGGGGAGCTGTTTTTT	CAWSKGVYTGELFF
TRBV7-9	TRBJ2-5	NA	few	TGTGCCAGCAGCTCGACAATAACCAGGCTGTTAGAGACCCAGTACTTC	CASSSTITRLLETQYF
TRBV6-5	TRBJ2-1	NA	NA	TGTGCCAGCAGTGCGGCCGGGACACAACACAATGAGCAGTTCTTC	CASSAAGTQHNEQFF
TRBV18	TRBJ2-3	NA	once	TGTGCCAGCTCACCACAGGGGGGCACAGATACGCAGTATTTT	CASSPQGGTDTQYF
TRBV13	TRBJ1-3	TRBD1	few	TGTGCCAGCAGCTACCCAGGGGGAACTGGAAACACCATATATTTT	CASSYPGGTGNTIYF
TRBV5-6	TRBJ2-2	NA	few	TGTGCCAGCAGCTTGTTAGACTGGAACACCGGGGAGCTGTTTTTT	CASSLLDWNTGELFF
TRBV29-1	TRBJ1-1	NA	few	TGCAGCGCTGAGGCGGGGTGGGATGAAGCTTTCTTT	CSAEAGWDEAFF
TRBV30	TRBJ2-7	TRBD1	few	TGTGCCTGGAGTCCCATTAGGGGGCCATACGAGCAGTACTTC	CAWSPIRGPYEQYF
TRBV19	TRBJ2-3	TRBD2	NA	TGTGCCAGTAGTATGGGACTAGTCACAGATACGCAGTATTTT	CASSMGLVTDTQYF
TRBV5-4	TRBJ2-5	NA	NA	TGTGCCAGCAGCTTGGGAGGCGCTATAGAGACCCAGTACTTC	CASSLGGAIETQYF
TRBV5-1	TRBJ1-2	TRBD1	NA	TGCGCCAGCAGCTTCGAGGACAGGGACTCTGGCTACACCTTC	CASSFEDRDSGYTF
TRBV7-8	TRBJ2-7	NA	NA	TGTGCCAGCAGCGCCCGGACAGACTCCTACGAGCAGTACTTC	CASSARTDSYEQYF